Presented here are 22 T cell receptor beta chains from one specimen sequenced in a study of OX40 agonist ivuxolimab in advanced cancers. Sequencing was performed with immunoSEQ multiplex PCR; in TCRdb, only in-frame clones are kept and a portion is missing. There are around 25,000 clones in the sample; under 90% occur only once, and 9.5% to 15% lies in the top ten. Source: CD4+ or CD8+ T cells sorted from blood, taken in a trial of the OX40 agonist ivuxolimab. The origin of the receptors is an adult with an advanced solid tumor such as melanoma, head and neck, liver or kidney cancer.

This clone has more than one count but fewer than ten. The chain carries TRBV2 and TRBJ1-6; possibly TRBD1 for D (5 bases). Germline loops: CDR1 SNHLY, CDR2 FYNNEI. The CDR3 runs 14 residues. Trimming stripped 4 bases from V and 14 bases from J, with 18 bases between. For the CDR3, the DNA is TGTGCCAGCAGTGCAGGACTGGGCTTCAGGGCCCTCCACTTT. It encodes CASSAGLGFRALHF.

This clone was observed a few times. The CDR3, as DNA: TGTGCCAGCAGTGAACAGACAGGTAGTACAGATACGCAGTATTTT. Amino acids: CASSEQTGSTDTQYF. This chain connects TRBV2 to TRBJ2-3; tentatively, D is TRBD1 (6 bases). V gave up 2 bases and J gave up 3 bases, with 12 bases separating them. CDR1 is SNHLY, CDR2 FYNNEI, per germline. CDR3 length equals 15 residues.

The gene calls are TRBV4-2 and TRBJ2-5, with 11 nucleotides matching TRBD2. This CDR3 spans 16 amino acids. Germline CDR1 and CDR2: LGHNA and YNFKEQ. Trimming took 3 bases from V and 6 from J; bases not matched to a gene: 9. The CDR3: CASSQALTSGVKTQYF. CDR3 DNA: TGTGCCAGCAGCCAGGCCTTGACTAGCGGGGTGAAGACCCAGTACTTC.

The rearrangement links TRBV18 to TRBJ1-2, with 10 nucleotides matching TRBD1. The CDR3 is made up of 14 amino acids. V shed 6 bases, J shed 7 bases, and the junction held 8 bases outside the gene matches. Germline CDR1 and CDR2: KGHSH and LQKENI. The CDR3 DNA reads TGTGCCAGCTCGCCCCCGGGACAGGGGATTGGCTACACCTTC. Translated: CASSPPGQGIGYTF.

DNA of the CDR3: TGTGCCAGCAGTGACCAACCAACAGGGTCTTGGGGTGAAGCTTTCTTT. It encodes CASSDQPTGSWGEAFF. The rearrangement links TRBV2 to TRBJ1-1; D possibly corresponds to TRBD1 (6 bases). Germline CDR1 reads SNHLY; CDR2 reads FYNNEI. V lost 3 bases to trimming and J lost 7 bases, with 21 bases between them. CDR3 length: 16 amino acids.

CDR3 sequence: CASSTSGGPYNEQFF. As DNA, the CDR3 is TGTGCCAGCAGCACCAGCGGGGGGCCCTACAATGAGCAGTTCTTC. The chain carries TRBV7-8 and TRBJ2-1; 9 bases align to TRBD2. With 5 bases clipped from V and 2 bases from J, the junction kept 4 bases outside the gene matches. This CDR3 comprises 15 residues. Germline lookup yields CDR1 SGHVS and CDR2 FQNEAQ.

This clone showed up just once. V gene TRBV19 combines with J gene TRBJ2-7; 7 bases fit TRBD1. This CDR3 region has 16 residues. The germline V gene encodes CDR1 LNHDA and CDR2 SQIVND (reference sequence). Trimming cost V 1 base and J 3 bases; bases outside gene matches: 9. The CDR3 DNA follows: TGTGCCAGTAGTATAGGATTTTTGGCAGGGGGCTACGAGCAGTACTTC. Translated: CASSIGFLAGGYEQYF.

The genes are TRBV6-5 and TRBJ1-2; D is undetermined. Trimming removed 4 bases from V and 3 bases from J, with 18 bases in between. CDR3 length: 16 residues. Germline-derived CDR1 and CDR2 are MNHEY and SVGAGI. The CDR3 region has the DNA TGTGCCAGCAGTTCGAATCCGGCCCCAAACTACTATGGCTACACCTTC. Translation: CASSSNPAPNYYGYTF.

This clone has only one observation. The chain carries TRBV6-1 and TRBJ1-2; no firm D call. The V and J ends lost 0 bases and 1 base respectively, with 15 bases between them. This CDR3 spans 17 amino acids. Germline CDR1 and CDR2: MNHNS and SASEGT. CDR3 in DNA: TGTGCCAGCAGTGAAGCGCGGTTGGCAGCCAATAACTATGGCTACACCTTC. Its protein product is CASSEARLAANNYGYTF.

The chain has TRBV7-2 and TRBJ1-2; D not certain. The germline V and J ends were trimmed by 5 bases and 3 bases, with 10 bases remaining between them. Germline V gives CDR1 SGHTA, CDR2 FQGNSA. The CDR3 length is 13 residues. CDR3 amino acids: CASSPGGDYGYTF. The CDR3 coding sequence is TGTGCCAGCAGCCCTGGTGGGGACTATGGCTACACCTTC.

The rearrangement uses TRBV7-8 and TRBJ2-1, with D maybe TRBD2 (6 bases). There are 16 residues in the CDR3. CDR1 and CDR2 (germline): SGHVS, FQNEAQ. Trimming took off 5 bases at V and 2 bases at J, with 16 bases between the two ends. The CDR3 DNA reads as TGTGCCAGCAGCGCAACCATGGGGGGAACCTACAATGAGCAGTTCTTC. It is translated as CASSATMGGTYNEQFF.

This clone was counted a single time. Its ends do not fully match the called genes, so a read error is possible. This rearrangement joins TRBV11-2 to TRBJ1-1, with D unresolved. The germline gives CDR1 SGHAT, CDR2 FQNNGV. The CDR3 is made up of 11 amino acids. The CDR3 is CASRLDTEAFF. CDR3 in DNA: TGTGCCAGCAGGCTTGACACCGAAGCTTTCTTT.

The gene calls are TRBV5-6 and TRBJ2-7, with TRBD1 identical over 8 bases. This CDR3 contains 14 residues. V trimming: 4 bases; J trimming: 3 bases; junction bases outside the gene matches: 6. CDR1 and CDR2 (germline): SGHDT, YYEEEE. The CDR3 loop is CASSGRQGHYEQYF. In DNA, the CDR3 is TGTGCCAGCAGCGGTAGACAGGGGCACTACGAGCAGTACTTC.

The chain joins TRBV14 to TRBJ1-2; D unclear. V was clipped by 1 base and J by 7 bases, with 7 bases between them. Germline CDR1 reads SGHDN; CDR2 reads FVKESK. The CDR3 totals 12 residues. The CDR3 loop is CASSQGGLGYTF. The CDR3 nucleotides are TGTGCCAGCAGCCAAGGAGGTCTTGGCTACACCTTC.

The rearrangement uses TRBV29-1 and TRBJ1-2; weak D call: TRBD1 (6 bases). CDR3 size: 16 residues. Germline V gene data show CDR1 as SQVTM and CDR2 as ANQGSEA. V lost 4 bases, J lost 0 bases, and 18 bases lay in between. The CDR3 bases are TGCAGCGTTGGCGGGGAGATGACAGGACCTAACTATGGCTACACCTTC. It encodes CSVGGEMTGPNYGYTF.

The rearrangement joins TRBV7-9 to TRBJ1-1; D is unresolved. This CDR3 spans 15 amino acids. The germline gives CDR1 SEHNR, CDR2 FQNEAQ (reference sequence). V dropped 5 bases and J dropped 1 base, with 14 bases sitting between them. The CDR3 DNA sequence: TGTGCCAGCAGCGGAGTGACGGACCAGAACACTGAAGCTTTCTTT. Protein product: CASSGVTDQNTEAFF.

The chain has TRBV10-1 and TRBJ1-1; D uncertain. V dropped 0 bases and J dropped 1 base, with 9 bases sitting between them. CDR3 length: 15 amino acids. Germline V gives CDR1 WNHNN, CDR2 SYGVQD (reference sequence). The CDR3 region has the DNA TGCGCCAGCAGTGAGTCGAACCAGGCGAACACTGAAGCTTTCTTT. Its protein is CASSESNQANTEAFF.

A note on this clone: The sample carries other DNA sequences with the same CDR3. The V call is TRBV27, the J call TRBJ2-7; perhaps TRBD1 as D (5 bases). This CDR3 has 14 amino acids. The germline V gene has CDR1 MNHEY and CDR2 SMNVEV (reference sequence). The ends were cut back, 0 bases at V and 3 bases at J, with 9 bases in the middle. The CDR3 DNA is TGTGCCAGCAGTTTATCGAAGGGGAACTACGAGCAGTACTTC. Its translation is CASSLSKGNYEQYF.

The rearrangement uses TRBV6-5 and TRBJ2-2; D gene unclear. The V end was cut by 3 bases, the J end by 2 bases, with 4 bases between. The germline V gene encodes CDR1 MNHEY and CDR2 SVGAGI. The CDR3 has 13 amino acids. CDR3 bases: TGTGCCAGCAGTTATATAAACACCGGGGAGCTGTTTTTT. As protein: CASSYINTGELFF.

The chain joins TRBV4-1 to TRBJ2-7; tentatively, D is TRBD1 (5 bases). CDR3 length equals 13 residues. V shed 2 bases and J shed 1 base, with 6 bases lying between them. CDR1 and CDR2 (germline): MGHRA, YSYEKL. The CDR3 loop is CASSQRGSYEQYF. The DNA for the CDR3 is TGCGCCAGCAGCCAAAGGGGATCCTACGAGCAGTACTTC.

The chain joins TRBV7-6 to TRBJ2-1; D ambiguous. This CDR3 is built from 15 residues. CDR1 is SGHVS and CDR2 is FNYEAQ in the germline V gene. V was clipped by 3 bases and J by 1 base, with 10 bases between them. Here the CDR3 DNA reads TGTGCCAGCAGCTTCGAGAGGAGTTCCTACAATGAGCAGTTCTTC. Its translation is CASSFERSSYNEQFF. Looking up the rest from reference TRBV7-6 and TRBJ2-1 gives the full variable domain: GAGVSQSPRYKVTKRGQDVALRCDPISGHVSLYWYRQALGQGPEFLTYFNYEAQQDKSGLPNDRFSAERPEGSISTLTIQRTEQRDSAMYRCASSFERSSYNEQFFGPGTRLTVL.

This clone qualifies as hyperexpanded (1% or more). Other DNA sequences within the sample encode an identical CDR3. The genes are TRBV5-5 and TRBJ2-1; D is ambiguous. The V gene's germline CDR1 is SGHKS and CDR2 YYEKEE (reference sequence). Trimming stripped 0 bases from V and 3 bases from J, with 4 bases between. CDR3 length: 13 residues. The CDR3 is CASSLDSYNEQFF. The CDR3 nucleotides read TGTGCCAGCAGCTTGGACAGCTACAATGAGCAGTTCTTC.